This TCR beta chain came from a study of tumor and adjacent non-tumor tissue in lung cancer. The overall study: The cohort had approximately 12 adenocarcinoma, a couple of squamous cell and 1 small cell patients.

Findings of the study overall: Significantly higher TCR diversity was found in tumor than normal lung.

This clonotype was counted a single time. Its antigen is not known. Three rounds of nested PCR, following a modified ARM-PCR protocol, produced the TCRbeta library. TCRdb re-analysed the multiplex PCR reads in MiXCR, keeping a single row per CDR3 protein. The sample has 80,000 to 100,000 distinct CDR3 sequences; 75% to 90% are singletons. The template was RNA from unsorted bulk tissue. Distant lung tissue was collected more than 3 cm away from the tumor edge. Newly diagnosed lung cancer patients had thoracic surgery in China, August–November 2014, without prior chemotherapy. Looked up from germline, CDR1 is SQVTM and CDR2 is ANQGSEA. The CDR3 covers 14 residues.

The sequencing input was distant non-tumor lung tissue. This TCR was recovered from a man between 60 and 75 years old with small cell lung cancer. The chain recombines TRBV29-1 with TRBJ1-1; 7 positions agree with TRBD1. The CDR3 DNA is TGCTGCCTTGACGAGGACAGGATGGGCACTGAAGCTTTCTTT. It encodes CCLDEDRMGTEAFF.